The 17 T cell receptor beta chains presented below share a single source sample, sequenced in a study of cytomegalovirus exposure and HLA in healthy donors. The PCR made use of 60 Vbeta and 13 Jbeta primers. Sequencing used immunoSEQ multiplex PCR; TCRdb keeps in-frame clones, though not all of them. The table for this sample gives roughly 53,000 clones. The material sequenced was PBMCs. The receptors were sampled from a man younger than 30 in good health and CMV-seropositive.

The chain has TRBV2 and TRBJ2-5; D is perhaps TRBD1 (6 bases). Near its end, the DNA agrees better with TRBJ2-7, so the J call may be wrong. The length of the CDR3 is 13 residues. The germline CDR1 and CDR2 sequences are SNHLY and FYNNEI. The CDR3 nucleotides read TGTGCCAGTGGGACACTCAACTCCTACGAGCAGTACTTC. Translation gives CASGTLNSYEQYF.

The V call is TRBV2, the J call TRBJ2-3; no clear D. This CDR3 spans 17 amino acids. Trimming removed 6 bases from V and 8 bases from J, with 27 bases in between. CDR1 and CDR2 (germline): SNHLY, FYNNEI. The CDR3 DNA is TGTGCCAGCAGCGATTTGGTACAGCAGCCCACCTTGAGTACGCAGTATTTT. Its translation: CASSDLVQQPTLSTQYF.

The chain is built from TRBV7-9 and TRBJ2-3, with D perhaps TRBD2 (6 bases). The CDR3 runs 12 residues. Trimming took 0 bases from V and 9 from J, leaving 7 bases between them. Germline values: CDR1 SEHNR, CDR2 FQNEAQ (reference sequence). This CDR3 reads CASSLAEGTQYF. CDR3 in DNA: TGTGCCAGCAGCTTAGCGGAGGGAACGCAGTATTTT.

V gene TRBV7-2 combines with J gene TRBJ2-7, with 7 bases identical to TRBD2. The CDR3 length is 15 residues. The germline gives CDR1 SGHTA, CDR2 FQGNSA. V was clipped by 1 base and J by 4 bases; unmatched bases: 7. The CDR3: CASSLGGGRRYEQYF. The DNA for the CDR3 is TGTGCCAGCAGCTTAGGGGGCGGGAGAAGGTACGAGCAGTACTTC. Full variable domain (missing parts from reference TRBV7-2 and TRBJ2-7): GAGVSQSPSNKVTEKGKDVELRCDPISGHTALYWYRQSLGQGLEFLIYFQGNSAPDKSGLPSDRFSAERTGGSVSTLTIQRTQQEDSAVYLCASSLGGGRRYEQYFGPGTRLTVT.

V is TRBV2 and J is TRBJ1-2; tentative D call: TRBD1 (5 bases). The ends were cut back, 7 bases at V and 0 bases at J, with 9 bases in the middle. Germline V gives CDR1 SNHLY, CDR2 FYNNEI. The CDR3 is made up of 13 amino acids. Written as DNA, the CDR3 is TGTGCCAGCACTCAGGGCCCTAACTATGGCTACACCTTC. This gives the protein CASTQGPNYGYTF.

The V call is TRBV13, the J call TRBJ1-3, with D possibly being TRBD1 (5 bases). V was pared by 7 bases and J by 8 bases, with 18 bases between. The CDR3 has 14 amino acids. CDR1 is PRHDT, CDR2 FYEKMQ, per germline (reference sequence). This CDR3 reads CASNLGARADTIYF. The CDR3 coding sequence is TGTGCCAGCAACCTAGGGGCCAGGGCTGACACCATATATTTT.

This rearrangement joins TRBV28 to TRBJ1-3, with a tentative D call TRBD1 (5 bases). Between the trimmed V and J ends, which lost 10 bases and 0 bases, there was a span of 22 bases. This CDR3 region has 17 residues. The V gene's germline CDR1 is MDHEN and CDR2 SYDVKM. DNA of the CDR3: TGTGCCACAAGGTATGCAGACAGATATTACTCTGGAAACACCATATATTTT. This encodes CATRYADRYYSGNTIYF.

This CDR3 is CASSVRLSPGTGELFF. CDR3 DNA: TGTGCCAGCAGCGTACGCCTTTCCCCCGGCACCGGGGAGCTGTTTTTT. The V and J genes are TRBV9 and TRBJ2-2; unclear D gene. The CDR3 extends over 16 amino acids. Trimming stripped 1 base from V and 4 bases from J, with 14 bases between. CDR1 is SGDLS, CDR2 YYNGEE, per germline.

The CDR3 region is CAWSRGFYGYTF. CDR3 DNA: TGTGCCTGGAGCAGGGGTTTCTATGGCTACACCTTC. The rearrangement joins TRBV30 to TRBJ1-2; D is possibly TRBD1 (6 bases). Between the trimmed V and J ends, which lost 3 bases and 4 bases, there was a span of 9 bases. This CDR3 has 12 residues. CDR1 and CDR2 from the germline V gene are GTSNPN and SVGIG (reference sequence). Filled out from reference TRBV30 and TRBJ1-2, the complete variable domain reads SQTIHQWPATLVQPVGSPLSLECTVEGTSNPNLYWYRQAAGRGLQLLFYSVGIGQISSEVPQNLSASRPQDRQFILSSKKLLLSDSGFYLCAWSRGFYGYTFGSGTRLTVV.

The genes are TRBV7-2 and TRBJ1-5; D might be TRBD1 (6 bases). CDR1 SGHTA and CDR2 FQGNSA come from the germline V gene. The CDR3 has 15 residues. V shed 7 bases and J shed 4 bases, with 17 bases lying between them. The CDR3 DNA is TGTGCCAGCACCAGAGAGACAGGAGTTAATCAGCCCCAGCATTTT. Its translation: CASTRETGVNQPQHF. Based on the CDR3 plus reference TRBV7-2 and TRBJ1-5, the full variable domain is GAGVSQSPSNKVTEKGKDVELRCDPISGHTALYWYRQSLGQGLEFLIYFQGNSAPDKSGLPSDRFSAERTGGSVSTLTIQRTQQEDSAVYLCASTRETGVNQPQHFGDGTRLSIL.

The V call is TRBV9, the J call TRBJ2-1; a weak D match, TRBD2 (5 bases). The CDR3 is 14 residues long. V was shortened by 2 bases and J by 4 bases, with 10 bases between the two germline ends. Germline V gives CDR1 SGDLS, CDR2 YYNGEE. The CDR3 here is CASSVSGPYNEQFF. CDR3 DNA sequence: TGTGCCAGCAGCGTGAGCGGTCCTTACAATGAGCAGTTCTTC. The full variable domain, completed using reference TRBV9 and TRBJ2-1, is DSGVTQTPKHLITATGQRVTLRCSPRSGDLSVYWYQQSLDQGLQFLIQYYNGEERAKGNILERFSAQQFPDLHSELNLSSLELGDSALYFCASSVSGPYNEQFFGPGTRLTVL.

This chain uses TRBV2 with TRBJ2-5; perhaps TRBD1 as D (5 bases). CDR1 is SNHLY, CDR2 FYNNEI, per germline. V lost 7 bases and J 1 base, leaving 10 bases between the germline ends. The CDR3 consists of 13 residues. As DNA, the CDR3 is TGTGCCAGCAACCGACAGAGCCAAGAGACCCAGTACTTC. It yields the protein CASNRQSQETQYF.

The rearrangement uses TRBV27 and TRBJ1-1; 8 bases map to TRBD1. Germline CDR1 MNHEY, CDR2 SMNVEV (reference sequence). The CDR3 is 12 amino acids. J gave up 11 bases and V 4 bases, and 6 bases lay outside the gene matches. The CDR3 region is CASSSQGAPAFF. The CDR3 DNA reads TGTGCCAGCAGTTCCCAGGGGGCGCCGGCTTTCTTT.

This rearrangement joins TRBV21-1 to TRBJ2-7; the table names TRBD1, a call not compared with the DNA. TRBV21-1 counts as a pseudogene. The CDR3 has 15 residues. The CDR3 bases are TGTGCCAGCAGCAAAGATCGGCGACATACCTACGAGCAGTACTTC. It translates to CASSKDRRHTYEQYF.

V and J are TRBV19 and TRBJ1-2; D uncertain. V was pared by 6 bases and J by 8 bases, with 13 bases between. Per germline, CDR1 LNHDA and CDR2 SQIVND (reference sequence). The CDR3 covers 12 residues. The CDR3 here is CASRPTDGGYTF. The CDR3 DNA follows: TGTGCCAGTAGGCCTACAGATGGCGGCTACACCTTC.

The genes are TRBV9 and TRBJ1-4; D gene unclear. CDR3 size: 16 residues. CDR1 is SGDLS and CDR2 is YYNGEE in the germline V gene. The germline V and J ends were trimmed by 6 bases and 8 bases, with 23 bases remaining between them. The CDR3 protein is CASIAAPGRVREKLFF. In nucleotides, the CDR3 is TGTGCCAGCATCGCCGCCCCGGGGAGGGTGCGCGAAAAACTGTTTTTT. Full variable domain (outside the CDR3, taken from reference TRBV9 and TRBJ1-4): DSGVTQTPKHLITATGQRVTLRCSPRSGDLSVYWYQQSLDQGLQFLIQYYNGEERAKGNILERFSAQQFPDLHSELNLSSLELGDSALYFCASIAAPGRVREKLFFGSGTQLSVL.

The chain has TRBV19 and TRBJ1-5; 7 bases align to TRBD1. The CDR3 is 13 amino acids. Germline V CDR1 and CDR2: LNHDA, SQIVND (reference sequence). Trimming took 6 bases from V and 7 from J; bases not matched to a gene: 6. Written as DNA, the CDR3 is TGTGCCAGTAGCGAGAACAGGGGCCAGCCCCAGCATTTT. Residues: CASSENRGQPQHF.